Sequencing of this T cell receptor beta chain was carried out in a study of T cell repertoires in cytomegalovirus infection. Across the whole study: CMV epitopes in the study were HLA-C-restricted (recently identified) and HLA-B-restricted (well studied).

TCRdb re-analysed the reads in MiXCR, keeping a single row per CDR3 protein. The repertoire has approximately 910,000 distinct CDR3 sequences, roughly 30% of them found once; the top ten carry over 12%. With 1 base removed from V and 3 bases from J, the gap between germline ends came to 6 bases. CDR3 size: 13 residues. Per germline, CDR1 MNHNS and CDR2 SASEGT. Findings and caveats of the study: CMV carriers with the relevant HLA were identified by cumulative public TCR beta family frequency.

In the case of this clonotype: Its antigen remains unknown.

This TCR derives from a human donor in good health (CMV status not recorded). Some clones in this sample may be carry-over from other donors' samples. Sequenced here: cultured CD8+ T cells from PBMCs, sampled from culture after CMV antigen stimulation. The chain links TRBV6-1 to TRBJ1-2, with D hard to call. CDR3 nucleotides: TGTGCCAGCAGTGAAGGCAGACACTATGGCTACACCTTC. As protein: CASSEGRHYGYTF.